These T cell receptor beta chains were read from a single sample in a study of molecular identifiers for immune sequencing clone quantification. TCRdb fed the PCR reads into MiXCR, producing one record per CDR3 protein. The table includes about 510,000 distinct CDR3 sequences, 20% to 25% detected once. Sequences were obtained from naive CD8+ T cells from blood, with Jurkat cell RNA spiked in. The origin of the receptors is a human donor in good health. Some libraries in this study had Jurkat cell RNA spiked in. The CDR3 runs from the conserved cysteine through the conserved F or W. A D gene is named only where the DNA matches it firmly. The size field is filled for only some rows; it gives once, few, many or a size class.

D: .
V: TRBV11-1
size: .
length: 16
J: TRBJ2-7
DNA: TGTGCCAGCAGCTTAGCAGGGGGTGGAGTCGCCTACGAGCAGTACTTC
CDR3: CASSLAGGGVAYEQYF

D: .
V: TRBV6-2/TRBV6-3
size: few
length: 16
J: TRBJ1-4
DNA: TGTGCCAGCACCATCGGGGGCCGGGTTCCGATCGAAAAACTGTTTTTT
CDR3: CASTIGGRVPIEKLFF

D: .
V: TRBV4-1
size: few
length: 15
J: TRBJ2-1
DNA: TGCGCCAGCAGCCAAGATCCGTATGGGGGTAATGAGCAGTTCTTC
CDR3: CASSQDPYGGNEQFF

D: .
V: TRBV18
size: few
length: 16
J: TRBJ2-7
DNA: TGTGCCAGCTCACCCGAAAGGGGGGGGGGCAAGTACGAGCAGTACTTC
CDR3: CASSPERGGGKYEQYF

D: TRBD2
V: TRBV28
size: .
length: 15
J: TRBJ2-1
DNA: TGTGCCAGCACCGAAAGCGGGAGCCCCTACAATGAGCAGTTCTTC
CDR3: CASTESGSPYNEQFF

D: .
V: TRBV5-1
size: once
length: 13
J: TRBJ2-7
DNA: TGCGCCAGCAGCTCCGGGACTGCAAGGGAACGGTACTTC
CDR3: CASSSGTARERYF

D: TRBD1
V: TRBV12-3/TRBV12-4
size: many
length: 16
J: TRBJ2-5
DNA: TGTGCCAGCAGCAGGGGACAGGGAAGTATCCAAGAGACCCAGTACTTC
CDR3: CASSRGQGSIQETQYF

D: .
V: TRBV20-1
size: once
length: 13
J: TRBJ2-1
DNA: TGCAGTGCTAGAGATGAACCCTACAATGAGCTGTTCTTC
CDR3: CSARDEPYNELFF

D: .
V: TRBV12-3/TRBV12-4
size: many
length: 15
J: TRBJ2-2
DNA: TGTGCCAGCAGTATCCTCCCTCGGGGCACCGGGGAGCTGTTTTTT
CDR3: CASSILPRGTGELFF

D: .
V: TRBV25-1
size: .
length: 13
J: TRBJ2-7
DNA: TGTGCCAGCAGTGATTACAGAAACTACGAGCAGTACTTC
CDR3: CASSDYRNYEQYF

D: TRBD2
V: TRBV7-9
size: few
length: 12
J: TRBJ2-7
DNA: TGTGCCAGCAGCGGGGAGGGGAGGGAGCAGTACTTC
CDR3: CASSGEGREQYF

D: .
V: TRBV2
size: many
length: 14
J: TRBJ2-3
DNA: TGTGCCAGCAGTGAAAGGGGTTGGACAGATACGCAGTATTTT
CDR3: CASSERGWTDTQYF

D: .
V: TRBV19
size: many
length: 13
J: TRBJ1-1
DNA: TGTGCCAGTAGTATTGTGTTATCGAGAGAAGCTTTCTTT
CDR3: CASSIVLSREAFF

D: .
V: TRBV29-1
size: many
length: 13
J: TRBJ1-2
DNA: TGCAGCGTGAGGGAACAATATAACTATGGCTACACCTTC
CDR3: CSVREQYNYGYTF

D: .
V: TRBV30
size: .
length: 12
J: TRBJ2-7
DNA: TGTGCCTGGAGTTCCTCCACCTACGAGCAGTACTTC
CDR3: CAWSSSTYEQYF

D: .
V: TRBV7-6
size: many
length: 19
J: TRBJ1-5
DNA: TGTGCCAGCTGCGCCCGGATACCGGTTAAGCAGAATAGCAATCAGCCCCAGCATTTT
CDR3: CASCARIPVKQNSNQPQHF

D: TRBD1
V: TRBV20-1
size: few
length: 16
J: TRBJ1-5
DNA: TGCAGACTACCAGGGACAGAGTATAATAGCAATCAGCCCCAGCATTTT
CDR3: CRLPGTEYNSNQPQHF

D: .
V: TRBV9
size: .
length: 10
J: TRBJ2-5
DNA: TGTGCCGGCCCTGAAGAGACCCAGTACTTC
CDR3: CAGPEETQYF

D: .
V: TRBV2
size: once
length: 15
J: TRBJ2-4
DNA: TGTGCCAGCAGTGGGGATGACGAGGGAGAGAACATTCAGTGCTTC
CDR3: CASSGDDEGENIQCF

D: .
V: TRBV10-1
size: few
length: 18
J: TRBJ2-2
DNA: TGCGCCAGCAGTGAGTCAATCCCAGGGCCCGGCCTCCCCGGGGAGCTGTTTTTT
CDR3: CASSESIPGPGLPGELFF

D: TRBD1
V: TRBV27
size: many
length: 14
J: TRBJ1-5
DNA: TGTGCCAGCACTAACAGGGGTAGCAATCAGCCCCAGCATTTT
CDR3: CASTNRGSNQPQHF

D: TRBD1
V: TRBV5-6
size: .
length: 13
J: TRBJ1-2
DNA: TGTGCCAGCAGCCCCACAGGGGTCTATGGCTACACCTTC
CDR3: CASSPTGVYGYTF

D: .
V: TRBV2
size: few
length: 14
J: TRBJ2-5
DNA: TGTGCCAGCAGTGTGGACAGCATAAAAGAGACCCAGTACTTC
CDR3: CASSVDSIKETQYF

D: TRBD2
V: TRBV4-2
size: few
length: 17
J: TRBJ2-1
DNA: TGTGCCAGCAGCCAAGATCTGCCTAGCGGGAGGTACAATGAGCAGTTCTTC
CDR3: CASSQDLPSGRYNEQFF

D: TRBD2
V: TRBV29-1
size: many
length: 13
J: TRBJ2-3
DNA: TGCAGCGTTGCCGGGACTAGCGCAGATACGCAGTATTTT
CDR3: CSVAGTSADTQYF

D: .
V: TRBV28
size: many
length: 11
J: TRBJ2-5
DNA: TGTGCCAGCAAAACCGGAGAGACCCAGTACTTC
CDR3: CASKTGETQYF

D: TRBD2
V: TRBV12-3/TRBV12-4
size: many
length: 15
J: TRBJ2-1
DNA: TGTGCCAGCAGTTTAGGGACTAGCGGGGCCGGAGAGCAGTTCTTC
CDR3: CASSLGTSGAGEQFF

D: TRBD1
V: TRBV19
size: few
length: 17
J: TRBJ2-5
DNA: TGTGCCAGTAGTATAGACACGGGACAGGGTCGTACCGAGACCCAGTACTTC
CDR3: CASSIDTGQGRTETQYF

D: .
V: TRBV20-1
size: .
length: 15
J: TRBJ2-3
DNA: TGCAGTGCTAGGGATCTAGCCGGAGGGCCAGATACGCAGTATTTT
CDR3: CSARDLAGGPDTQYF

D: TRBD2
V: TRBV7-9
size: many
length: 16
J: TRBJ2-3
DNA: TGTGCCAGCAGTTCTCCGACTAGCGGGGGGGCCGATACGCAGTATTTT
CDR3: CASSSPTSGGADTQYF

D: TRBD2
V: TRBV11-2
size: few
length: 17
J: TRBJ2-3
DNA: TGTGCCAGCAGCCCAGGGGGTAGCGGGAGGGTGGCAGATACGCAGTATTTT
CDR3: CASSPGGSGRVADTQYF

D: TRBD1
V: TRBV5-1
size: few
length: 14
J: TRBJ2-7
DNA: TGCGCCAGCAGCTTGGGACAGGGGGTGGTCGAGCAGTACTTC
CDR3: CASSLGQGVVEQYF

D: .
V: TRBV29-1
size: many
length: 18
J: TRBJ2-4
DNA: TGCAGCGTTGAAGGTCAGGGGCCCGGGCCCCTAGCCAAAAACATTCAGTACTTC
CDR3: CSVEGQGPGPLAKNIQYF

D: TRBD1
V: TRBV7-9
size: .
length: 16
J: TRBJ2-5
DNA: TGTGCCAGCAGCGTAAGGACAGGGGGAAGGGGAGAGACCCAGTACTTC
CDR3: CASSVRTGGRGETQYF

D: .
V: TRBV29-1
size: many
length: 17
J: TRBJ2-1
DNA: TGCAGCGGAACCAGGGAACCTGGGCCACTCCCCTACAATGAGCAGTTCTTC
CDR3: CSGTREPGPLPYNEQFF

D: TRBD1
V: TRBV28
size: .
length: 15
J: TRBJ2-7
DNA: TGTGCCAGCACCGTGGGACAGGGCTCCTCCTACGAGCAGTACTTC
CDR3: CASTVGQGSSYEQYF